Below, 10 T cell receptor beta chains from the same sample are listed, as sequenced in a study of cytomegalovirus exposure and HLA in healthy donors. Assay: immunoSEQ multiplex PCR; the TCRdb copy retains only in-frame clones and omits some. The sample includes tens of thousands of clones, about 94% seen only once; the top ten take roughly 3.2%. Material for sequencing was PBMCs. The receptors shown here come from a woman aged 18 to 35 in good health and CMV-seropositive.

The chain links TRBV28 to TRBJ1-4; D gene uncertain. This CDR3 contains 15 residues. The ends were cut back, 3 bases at V and 5 bases at J, with 13 bases in the middle. CDR1 and CDR2 (germline): MDHEN, SYDVKM. Here the CDR3 DNA reads TGTGCCAGCAGTTTCCGTGGCGGGTTCAATGAAAAACTGTTTTTT. Translation gives CASSFRGGFNEKLFF.

CDR3 bases: TGTGCCAGCAGCTTGGATGGCAGTCTCTCCTACGAGCAGTACTTC. Translated, it gives CASSLDGSLSYEQYF. This sequence joins TRBV5-5 and TRBJ2-7; D unclear. Looked up from germline, CDR1 is SGHKS and CDR2 is YYEKEE (reference sequence). V lost 0 bases, J lost 0 bases, and 10 bases lay in between. CDR3 length equals 15 residues.

The V call is TRBV6-4, the J call TRBJ1-5, with 8 positions matching TRBD1. The CDR3 consists of 14 residues. V trimming: 6 bases; J trimming: 5 bases; junction bases outside the gene matches: 6. CDR1 is MRHNA, CDR2 SNTAGT, per germline. The CDR3 loop reads CASSLQGGDQPQHF. For the CDR3, the DNA is TGTGCCAGCAGCCTACAGGGGGGGGATCAGCCCCAGCATTTT.

The chain has TRBV9 and TRBJ1-2; tentatively, D is TRBD1 (6 bases). The V end was cut by 5 bases, the J end by 4 bases, with 12 bases between. The CDR3 sequence is 13 residues long. The V gene's germline CDR1 is SGDLS and CDR2 YYNGEE. Here the CDR3 DNA reads TGTGCCAGCAGATCGGACAGCCTCTATGGCTACACCTTC. Its translation: CASRSDSLYGYTF.

The chain recombines TRBV4-3 with TRBJ1-2, with 8 bases lining up with TRBD1. Trimming at V came to 2 bases and at J to 4 bases, leaving 0 bases not matched to a gene. The CDR3 totals 13 residues. CDR1 LGHNA and CDR2 YSLEER come from the germline V gene. The CDR3: CASSQTGGYGYTF. The CDR3 coding sequence is TGCGCCAGCAGCCAAACAGGGGGCTATGGCTACACCTTC.

This chain connects TRBV13 to TRBJ2-7; 7 nucleotides align to TRBD2. The CDR3 consists of 13 residues. Germline CDR1 PRHDT, CDR2 FYEKMQ (reference sequence). J was trimmed by 0 bases and V by 8 bases; bases with no gene match: 4. CDR3 residues: CASRDYRSYEQYF. In DNA, the CDR3 is TGTGCCAGCCGGGACTATCGCTCCTACGAGCAGTACTTC.

V is TRBV30 and J is TRBJ2-4; D remains unclear. The CDR3 totals 11 residues. Germline values: CDR1 GTSNPN, CDR2 SVGIG (reference sequence). The V and J ends lost 3 bases and 8 bases respectively, with 8 bases between them. The CDR3 sequence: CAWRTGYIQYF. CDR3 sequence (DNA): TGTGCCTGGAGGACCGGGTACATTCAGTACTTC.

The CDR3 nucleotides are TGTGCCAGCAGCCCTATGCAGGGAGGATACGTTGAGCAGTTCTTC. It codes for CASSPMQGGYVEQFF. The rearrangement uses TRBV9 and TRBJ2-1; a weak D match, TRBD2 (6 bases). V lost 4 bases and J 9 bases, leaving 20 bases between the germline ends. Germline V CDR1 and CDR2: SGDLS, YYNGEE. This CDR3 is built from 15 residues.

About this clone: An end of the junction differs from the germline gene, which may be a read error. This sequence joins TRBV7-7 and TRBJ2-7; maybe TRBD1 (6 bases). The length of the CDR3 is 13 residues. CDR1 is SSHAT, CDR2 FNYEAQ, per germline (reference sequence). CDR3 DNA sequence: TGTGCTAGCAGCAGGGGCGTAACCTACGAGCAGTACTTC. This sequence encodes CASSRGVTYEQYF.

Only one count was recorded for this clone. This chain uses TRBV19 with TRBJ1-5; 9 positions match TRBD1. This CDR3 is built from 13 residues. Germline CDR1 is LNHDA and CDR2 is SQIVND (reference sequence). With 10 bases clipped from V and 6 bases from J, the junction kept 7 bases outside the gene matches. The CDR3 sequence is CATGQGIGQPQHF. The CDR3 nucleotides are TGTGCCACCGGACAGGGGATCGGTCAGCCCCAGCATTTT.